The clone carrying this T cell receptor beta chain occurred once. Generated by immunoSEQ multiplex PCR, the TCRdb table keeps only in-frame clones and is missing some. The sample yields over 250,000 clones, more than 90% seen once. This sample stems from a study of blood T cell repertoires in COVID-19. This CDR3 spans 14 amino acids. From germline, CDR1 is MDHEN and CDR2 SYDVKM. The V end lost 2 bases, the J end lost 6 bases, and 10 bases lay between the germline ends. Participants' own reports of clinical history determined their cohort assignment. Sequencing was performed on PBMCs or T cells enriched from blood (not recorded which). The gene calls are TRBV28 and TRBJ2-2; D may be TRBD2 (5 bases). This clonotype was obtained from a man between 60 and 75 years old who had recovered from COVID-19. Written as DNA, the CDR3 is TGTGCCAGCAGTTTACCCACGAGGGCCGGGGAGCTGTTTTTT. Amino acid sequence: CASSLPTRAGELFF.